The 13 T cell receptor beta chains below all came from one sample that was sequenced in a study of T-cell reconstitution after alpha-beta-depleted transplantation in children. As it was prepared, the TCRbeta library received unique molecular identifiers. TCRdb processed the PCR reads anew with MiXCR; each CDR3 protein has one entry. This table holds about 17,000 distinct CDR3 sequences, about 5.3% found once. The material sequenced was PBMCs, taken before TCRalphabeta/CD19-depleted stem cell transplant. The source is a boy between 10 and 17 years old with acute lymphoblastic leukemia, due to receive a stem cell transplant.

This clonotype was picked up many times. For the CDR3, the DNA is TGTGCCAGCAGATTAACCGGGGGATTTGAAAAACTGTTTTTT. It yields the protein CASRLTGGFEKLFF. This chain uses TRBV11-2 with TRBJ1-4; a weak D match, TRBD1 (5 bases). CDR1 SGHAT and CDR2 FQNNGV come from the germline V gene. V gave up 6 bases and J gave up 7 bases, with 15 bases separating them. This CDR3 has 14 amino acids. The variable domain in full, completed from reference TRBV11-2 and TRBJ1-4, reads EAGVAQSPRYKIIEKRQSVAFWCNPISGHATLYWYQQILGQGPKLLIQFQNNGVVDDSQLPKDRFSAERLKGVDSTLKIQPAKLEDSAVYLCASRLTGGFEKLFFGSGTQLSVL.

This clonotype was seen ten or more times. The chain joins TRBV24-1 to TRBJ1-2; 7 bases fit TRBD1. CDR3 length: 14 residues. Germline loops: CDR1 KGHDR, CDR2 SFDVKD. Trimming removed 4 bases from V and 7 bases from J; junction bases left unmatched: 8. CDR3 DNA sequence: TGTGCCACCAGTGACCTTGACAGGGTAGGTGGCTACACCTTC. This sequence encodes CATSDLDRVGGYTF.

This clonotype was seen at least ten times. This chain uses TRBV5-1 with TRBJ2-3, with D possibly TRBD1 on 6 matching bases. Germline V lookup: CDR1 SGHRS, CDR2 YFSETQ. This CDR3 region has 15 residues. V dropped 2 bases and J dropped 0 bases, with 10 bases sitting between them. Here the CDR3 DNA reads TGCGCCAGCAGCTTTAGGGACACTAGCACAGATACGCAGTATTTT. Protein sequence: CASSFRDTSTDTQYF.

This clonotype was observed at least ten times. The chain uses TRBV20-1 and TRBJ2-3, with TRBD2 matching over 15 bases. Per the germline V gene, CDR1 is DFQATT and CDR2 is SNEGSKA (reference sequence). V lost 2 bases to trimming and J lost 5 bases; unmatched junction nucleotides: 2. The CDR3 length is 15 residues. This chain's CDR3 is CSARRTSGRGDTQYF. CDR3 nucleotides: TGCAGTGCTAGAAGGACTAGCGGGAGGGGAGATACGCAGTATTTT.

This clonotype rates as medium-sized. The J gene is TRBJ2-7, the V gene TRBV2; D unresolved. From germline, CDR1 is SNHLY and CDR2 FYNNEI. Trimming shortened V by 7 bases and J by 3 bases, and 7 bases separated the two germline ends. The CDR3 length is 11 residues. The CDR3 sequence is CASIKYYEQYF. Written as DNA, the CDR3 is TGTGCCAGCATTAAGTACTACGAGCAGTACTTC.

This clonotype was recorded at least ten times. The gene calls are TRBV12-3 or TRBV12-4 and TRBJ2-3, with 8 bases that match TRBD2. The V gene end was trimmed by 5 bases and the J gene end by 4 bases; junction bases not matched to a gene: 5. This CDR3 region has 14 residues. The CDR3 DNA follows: TGTGCCAGCAGTCGGGGGGGGGCCCCAGATACGCAGTATTTT. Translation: CASSRGGAPDTQYF.

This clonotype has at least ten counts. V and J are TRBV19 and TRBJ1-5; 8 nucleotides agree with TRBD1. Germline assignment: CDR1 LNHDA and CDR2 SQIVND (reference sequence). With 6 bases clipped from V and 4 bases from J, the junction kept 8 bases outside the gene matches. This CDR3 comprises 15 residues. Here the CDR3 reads CASRPRDRPNQPQHF. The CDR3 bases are TGTGCCAGTAGACCCCGGGACAGGCCTAATCAGCCCCAGCATTTT.

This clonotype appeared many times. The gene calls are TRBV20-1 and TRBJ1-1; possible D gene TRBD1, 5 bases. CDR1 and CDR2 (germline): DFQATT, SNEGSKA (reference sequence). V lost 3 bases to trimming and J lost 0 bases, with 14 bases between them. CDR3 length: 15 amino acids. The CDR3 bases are TGCAGTGCTAGCCCTCCGGGGACCGTGAACACTGAAGCTTTCTTT. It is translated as CSASPPGTVNTEAFF.

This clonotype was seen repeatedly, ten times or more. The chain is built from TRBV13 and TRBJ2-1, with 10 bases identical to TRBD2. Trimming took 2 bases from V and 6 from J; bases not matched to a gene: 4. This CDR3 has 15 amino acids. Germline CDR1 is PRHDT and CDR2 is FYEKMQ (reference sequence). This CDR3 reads CASSLSSGGVNEQFF. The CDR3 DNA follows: TGTGCCAGCAGCTTATCCAGCGGGGGGGTCAATGAGCAGTTCTTC.

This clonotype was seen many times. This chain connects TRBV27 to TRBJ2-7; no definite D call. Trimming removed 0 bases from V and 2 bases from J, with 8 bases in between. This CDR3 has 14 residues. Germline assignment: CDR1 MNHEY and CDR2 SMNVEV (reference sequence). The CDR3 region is CASSLSVGPYEQYF. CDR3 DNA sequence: TGTGCCAGCAGTTTATCAGTAGGGCCCTACGAGCAGTACTTC.

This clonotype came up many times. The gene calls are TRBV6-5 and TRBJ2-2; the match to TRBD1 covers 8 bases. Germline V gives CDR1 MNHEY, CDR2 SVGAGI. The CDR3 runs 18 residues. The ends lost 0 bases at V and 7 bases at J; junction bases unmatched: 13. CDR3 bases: TGTGCCAGCAGTTACTCGAGTGGTTGGCAGGGGGCGGTCGGGGAGCTGTTTTTT. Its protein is CASSYSSGWQGAVGELFF.

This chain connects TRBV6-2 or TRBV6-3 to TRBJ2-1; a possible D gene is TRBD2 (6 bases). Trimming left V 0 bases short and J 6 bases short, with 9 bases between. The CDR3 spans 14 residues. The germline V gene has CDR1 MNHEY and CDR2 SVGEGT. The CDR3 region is CASSYSSGGNEQFF. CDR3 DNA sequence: TGTGCCAGCAGTTACTCATCCGGGGGCAATGAGCAGTTCTTC.

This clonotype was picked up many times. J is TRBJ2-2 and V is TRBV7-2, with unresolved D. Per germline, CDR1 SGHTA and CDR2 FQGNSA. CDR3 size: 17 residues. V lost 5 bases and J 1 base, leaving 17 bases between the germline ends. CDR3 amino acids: CASSQLIISVNTGELFF. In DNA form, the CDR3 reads TGTGCCAGCAGCCAGCTTATAATCTCGGTGAACACCGGGGAGCTGTTTTTT.